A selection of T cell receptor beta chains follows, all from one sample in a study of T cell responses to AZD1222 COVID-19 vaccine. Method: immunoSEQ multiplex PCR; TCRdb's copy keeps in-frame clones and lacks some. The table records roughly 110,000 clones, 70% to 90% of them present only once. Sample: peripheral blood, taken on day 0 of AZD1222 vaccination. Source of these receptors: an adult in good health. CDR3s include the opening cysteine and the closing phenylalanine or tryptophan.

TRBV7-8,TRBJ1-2,CASSPTWGEGYTF
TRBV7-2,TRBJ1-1,CASSSPRGGTEAFF
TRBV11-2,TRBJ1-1,CASSPGGSGTEAFF
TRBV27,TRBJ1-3,CASSLRGSMGNTIYF
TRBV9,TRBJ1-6,CASSPDGRNSPLHF
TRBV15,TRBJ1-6,CATKSLSSYNSPLHF
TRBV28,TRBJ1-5,CASSLMFQNRVDQPQHF
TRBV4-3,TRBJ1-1,CASSQGLGQLNTEAFF
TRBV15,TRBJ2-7,CATSRDRGGHEQYF
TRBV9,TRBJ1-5,CASSAGRNENQPQHF
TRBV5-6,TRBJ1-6,CASRYEVCPPIISPLHF
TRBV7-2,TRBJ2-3,CASSSGLAGGTDTQYF
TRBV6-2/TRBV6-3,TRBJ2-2,CASSYSRTANTGELFF
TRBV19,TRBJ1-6,CASIKTGDNSPLHF
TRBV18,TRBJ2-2,CASSTWTSGNTGELFF
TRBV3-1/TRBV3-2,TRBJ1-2,CASSRRDLVGYTF
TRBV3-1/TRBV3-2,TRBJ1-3,CASSQATGGPGNTIYF
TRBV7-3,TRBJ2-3,CASSLTAGSGTDTQYF
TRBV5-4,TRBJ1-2,CASSPDRGVYGYTF
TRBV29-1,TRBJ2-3,CSVTLGLAPSTDTQYF
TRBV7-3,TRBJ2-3,CASSNPGQGIPDTQYF
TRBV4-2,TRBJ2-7,CASSPGRWRVPIDEQYF
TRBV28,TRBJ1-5,CASSLSTVGNQPQHF
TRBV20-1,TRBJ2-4,CSASRGSGVAKNIQYF
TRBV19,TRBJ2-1,CASSKGLAGGQHEQFF
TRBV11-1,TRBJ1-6,CASSRQGQGSPLHF
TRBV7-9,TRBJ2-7,CASSSTSGAEQYF
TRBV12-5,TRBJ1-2,CASGSDSLKYGYTF
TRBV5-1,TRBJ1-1,CASSRLTGGSEAFF
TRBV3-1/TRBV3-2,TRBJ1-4,CASSQYNEKLFF
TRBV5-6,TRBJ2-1,CASSSMGIGSYNEQFF
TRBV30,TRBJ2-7,CAWTPSGSFPEQYF
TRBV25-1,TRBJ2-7,CASSMDAYEQYF
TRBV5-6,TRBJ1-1,CASSRLGTTLNTEAFF
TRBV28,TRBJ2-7,CASSFTGTGSYEQYF
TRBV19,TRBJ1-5,CASNRGLGNQPQHF